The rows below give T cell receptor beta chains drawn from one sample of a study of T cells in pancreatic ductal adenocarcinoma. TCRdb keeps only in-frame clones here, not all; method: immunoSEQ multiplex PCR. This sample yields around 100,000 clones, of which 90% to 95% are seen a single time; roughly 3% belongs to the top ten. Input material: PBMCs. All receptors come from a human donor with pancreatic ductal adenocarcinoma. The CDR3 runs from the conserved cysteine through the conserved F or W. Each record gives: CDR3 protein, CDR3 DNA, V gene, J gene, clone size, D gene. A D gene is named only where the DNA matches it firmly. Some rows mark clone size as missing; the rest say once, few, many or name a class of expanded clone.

CDR3aa: CASSLYRDTSYEQYF
CDR3nt: TGCGCCAGCAGCTTGTATCGGGACACTTCCTACGAGCAGTACTTC
v_gene: TRBV5-1
j_gene: TRBJ2-7
abundance: .
d_gene: .

CDR3aa: CASSPLGEGGGELFF
CDR3nt: TGTGCCAGCAGCCCCCTCGGGGAAGGGGGCGGGGAGCTGTTTTTT
v_gene: TRBV7-3
j_gene: TRBJ2-2
abundance: .
d_gene: .

CDR3aa: CASSALKLTDTQYF
CDR3nt: TGTGCCAGCAGCGCCCTCAAACTCACAGATACGCAGTATTTT
v_gene: TRBV9
j_gene: TRBJ2-3
abundance: .
d_gene: .

CDR3aa: CASRVSGVKETQYF
CDR3nt: TGTGCCAGCAGAGTTAGCGGGGTAAAAGAGACCCAGTACTTC
v_gene: TRBV2
j_gene: TRBJ2-5
abundance: .
d_gene: TRBD2

CDR3aa: CASGERESSYEQYF
CDR3nt: TGTGCCAGCGGAGAGCGGGAGTCCTCCTACGAGCAGTACTTC
v_gene: TRBV2
j_gene: TRBJ2-7
abundance: .
d_gene: TRBD2

CDR3aa: CASSYGTGVRIHYGYTF
CDR3nt: TGTGCCAGCAGTTACGGGACAGGGGTTCGGATTCACTATGGCTACACCTTC
v_gene: TRBV28
j_gene: TRBJ1-2
abundance: .
d_gene: TRBD1

CDR3aa: CSVSPVSYNEQFF
CDR3nt: TGCAGCGTTTCCCCGGTCTCCTACAATGAGCAGTTCTTC
v_gene: TRBV29-1
j_gene: TRBJ2-1
abundance: once
d_gene: .

CDR3aa: CAWNPWTGRTEAFF
CDR3nt: TGTGCCTGGAACCCCTGGACAGGGAGGACTGAAGCTTTCTTT
v_gene: TRBV30
j_gene: TRBJ1-1
abundance: .
d_gene: TRBD1

CDR3aa: CASSVGTGGRGANVLTF
CDR3nt: TGTGCCAGCAGCGTTGGGACAGGGGGCCGTGGGGCCAACGTCCTGACTTTC
v_gene: TRBV9
j_gene: TRBJ2-6
abundance: .
d_gene: TRBD1

CDR3aa: CASSVGGGRDYTYEQYF
CDR3nt: TGTGCCAGCAGTGTGGGAGGTGGCCGGGACTACACCTACGAGCAGTACTTC
v_gene: TRBV2
j_gene: TRBJ2-7
abundance: .
d_gene: TRBD2

CDR3aa: CAISESPGVGEQYF
CDR3nt: TGTGCCATCAGTGAGTCCCCGGGTGTCGGCGAGCAGTACTTC
v_gene: TRBV10-3
j_gene: TRBJ2-7
abundance: .
d_gene: .

CDR3aa: CASSLFLRRRTDTQYF
CDR3nt: TGTGCCAGCAGTTTATTCCTCCGGAGACGCACAGATACGCAGTATTTT
v_gene: TRBV27
j_gene: TRBJ2-3
abundance: .
d_gene: .

CDR3aa: CASSGQGVKTQYF
CDR3nt: TGTGCCAGCAGTGGACAGGGGGTGAAGACCCAGTACTTC
v_gene: TRBV28
j_gene: TRBJ2-5
abundance: once
d_gene: TRBD1

CDR3aa: CASSPMGGHSYNEQFF
CDR3nt: TGTGCCAGCTCACCCATGGGGGGGCACTCCTACAATGAGCAGTTCTTC
v_gene: TRBV18
j_gene: TRBJ2-1
abundance: once
d_gene: .

CDR3aa: CASSLSGALGQPQHF
CDR3nt: TGCGCCAGCAGCTTGTCAGGGGCGCTCGGTCAGCCCCAGCATTTT
v_gene: TRBV5-1
j_gene: TRBJ1-5
abundance: .
d_gene: .

CDR3aa: CASSPQTWIYEQYF
CDR3nt: TGTGCCAGCAGCCCCCAGACTTGGATCTACGAGCAGTACTTC
v_gene: TRBV7-8
j_gene: TRBJ2-7
abundance: .
d_gene: .

CDR3aa: CASSYGTGETQYF
CDR3nt: TGTGCCAGCAGTTACGGGACAGGGGAGACCCAGTACTTC
v_gene: TRBV6-5
j_gene: TRBJ2-5
abundance: .
d_gene: TRBD1